This is a list of T cell receptor beta chains from one sample in a study of shared clonotypes between healthy human individuals. Here immunoSEQ multiplex PCR was the method, and the copy in TCRdb shows in-frame clones only, minus some. Of about 2 million clones detected, roughly 94% appear once; the ten largest clones hold approximately 1.2%. The sequenced sample was naive CD8+ T cells sorted from blood. Every receptor here comes from a man aged 18 to 35 in good health. Each CDR3 is given with its conserved first and last residue. The D gene is left open where the match is weak. The size field is filled for only some rows; it gives once, few, many or a size class.

v_gene: TRBV6-5; d_gene: TRBD2; j_gene: TRBJ2-5; abundance: once; CDR3nt: TGTGCCAGCAGTGGTTCCCGGGAGGGCCTGGAGACCCAGTACTTC; CDR3aa: CASSGSREGLETQYF
v_gene: TRBV10-2; d_gene: NA; j_gene: TRBJ2-7; abundance: NA; CDR3nt: TGCGCCAGCAGTGAGACCTACTACGAGCAGTACTTC; CDR3aa: CASSETYYEQYF
v_gene: TRBV28; d_gene: NA; j_gene: TRBJ2-1; abundance: once; CDR3nt: TGTGCCAGCAGTTTATACCGGGGATCCTACAATGAGCAGTTCTTC; CDR3aa: CASSLYRGSYNEQFF
v_gene: TRBV7-9; d_gene: NA; j_gene: TRBJ2-5; abundance: NA; CDR3nt: TGTGCCAGCAGTCTCCCAGCCGGATTACAAGAGACCCAGTACTTC; CDR3aa: CASSLPAGLQETQYF
v_gene: TRBV5-1; d_gene: TRBD1; j_gene: TRBJ2-5; abundance: NA; CDR3nt: TGCGCCAGCAGCGAGGACAGGGCGGGCGAGACCCAGTACTTC; CDR3aa: CASSEDRAGETQYF
v_gene: TRBV27; d_gene: NA; j_gene: TRBJ2-7; abundance: once; CDR3nt: TGTGCCAGCAGTTTATCGGGAGGGACAGTGGTCTACGAGCAGTACTTC; CDR3aa: CASSLSGGTVVYEQYF
v_gene: TRBV7-9; d_gene: NA; j_gene: TRBJ1-2; abundance: NA; CDR3nt: TGTGCCAGCAGCTTAGGAGGGACGGATTATGGCTACACCTTC; CDR3aa: CASSLGGTDYGYTF
v_gene: TRBV6-6; d_gene: TRBD2; j_gene: TRBJ2-5; abundance: NA; CDR3nt: TGTGCCAGCAGTTACTCGCTAGCGGAGTACCAAGAGACCCAGTACTTC; CDR3aa: CASSYSLAEYQETQYF
v_gene: TRBV11-2; d_gene: NA; j_gene: TRBJ2-5; abundance: NA; CDR3nt: TGTGCCAGCAGCTTATTCGAACGGGCCCAAGAGACCCAGTACTTC; CDR3aa: CASSLFERAQETQYF
v_gene: TRBV11-2; d_gene: NA; j_gene: TRBJ2-3; abundance: NA; CDR3nt: TGTGCCAGCAGCTTACTGGCGTTAGGGACAGATACGCAGTATTTT; CDR3aa: CASSLLALGTDTQYF
v_gene: TRBV5-4; d_gene: NA; j_gene: TRBJ1-2; abundance: NA; CDR3nt: TGTGCCAGCAGCCAATGGAACTATGGCTACACCTTC; CDR3aa: CASSQWNYGYTF
v_gene: TRBV6-1; d_gene: TRBD2; j_gene: TRBJ2-7; abundance: NA; CDR3nt: TGTGCCAGCAGTGTGGGGCCGGGCGGGAGTGCCCACGAGCAGTACTTC; CDR3aa: CASSVGPGGSAHEQYF
v_gene: TRBV27; d_gene: NA; j_gene: TRBJ2-5; abundance: NA; CDR3nt: TGTGCCAGCAGTTTCGGTCCCAGCCCGTACCAAGAGACCCAGTACTTC; CDR3aa: CASSFGPSPYQETQYF
v_gene: TRBV28; d_gene: TRBD1; j_gene: TRBJ1-5; abundance: NA; CDR3nt: TGTGCCAGCAGGGGACAGGGACGTAGCAATCAGCCCCAGCATTTT; CDR3aa: CASRGQGRSNQPQHF
v_gene: TRBV9; d_gene: NA; j_gene: TRBJ2-2; abundance: NA; CDR3nt: TGTGCCAGCAGCGTAGAGGGCCCAGCCACCGGGGAGCTGTTTTTT; CDR3aa: CASSVEGPATGELFF
v_gene: TRBV29-1; d_gene: TRBD2; j_gene: TRBJ2-7; abundance: NA; CDR3nt: TGCAGCGTTGAGAGCAGCGGGGGGGGCCTTGGTTGGAACGAGCAGTACTTC; CDR3aa: CSVESSGGGLGWNEQYF
v_gene: TRBV6-5; d_gene: NA; j_gene: TRBJ1-1; abundance: NA; CDR3nt: TGTGCCAGCAGTCCATCCGTGGACACTGAAGCTTTCTTT; CDR3aa: CASSPSVDTEAFF
v_gene: TRBV13; d_gene: NA; j_gene: TRBJ2-1; abundance: NA; CDR3nt: TGTGCCAGCAGAGCAGGGTTCAATGAGCAGTTCTTC; CDR3aa: CASRAGFNEQFF
v_gene: TRBV11-3; d_gene: TRBD2; j_gene: TRBJ2-1; abundance: NA; CDR3nt: TGTGCCAGCAGCTTAGAGGGAGGGCCCTCCAATCATTACAATGAGCAGTTCTTC; CDR3aa: CASSLEGGPSNHYNEQFF
v_gene: TRBV5-4; d_gene: NA; j_gene: TRBJ2-7; abundance: NA; CDR3nt: TGTGTCAGCAGCTTGGCGCAGGGCCCTTTTTACGAGCAGTACTTC; CDR3aa: CVSSLAQGPFYEQYF
v_gene: TRBV27; d_gene: NA; j_gene: TRBJ2-7; abundance: NA; CDR3nt: TGTGCCAGCAGTTTATTCCCGGGCAACTACGAGCAGTACTTC; CDR3aa: CASSLFPGNYEQYF
v_gene: TRBV6-5; d_gene: NA; j_gene: TRBJ1-6; abundance: few; CDR3nt: TGTGCCAGCAGTTACGATAGGGCCTATTCACCCCTCCACTTT; CDR3aa: CASSYDRAYSPLHF
v_gene: TRBV27; d_gene: NA; j_gene: TRBJ1-1; abundance: NA; CDR3nt: TGTGCCAGCAGTTTAGGCAGCATGAACACTGAAGCTTTCTTT; CDR3aa: CASSLGSMNTEAFF
v_gene: TRBV18; d_gene: NA; j_gene: TRBJ2-4; abundance: NA; CDR3nt: TGTGCCAGCTCACCATCCTGGGAGAGGGAATCCGGCAAAAACATTCAGTACTTC; CDR3aa: CASSPSWERESGKNIQYF
v_gene: TRBV28; d_gene: NA; j_gene: TRBJ1-6; abundance: NA; CDR3nt: TGTGCCAGCAGTTTAGAAGGTGCAGCTAATTCACCCCTCCACTTT; CDR3aa: CASSLEGAANSPLHF
v_gene: TRBV13; d_gene: NA; j_gene: TRBJ2-3; abundance: NA; CDR3nt: TGTGCCAGCAGCTTCCGGTCCCACGAGGATACGCAGTATTTT; CDR3aa: CASSFRSHEDTQYF
v_gene: TRBV4-3; d_gene: TRBD1; j_gene: TRBJ1-4; abundance: NA; CDR3nt: TGCGCCAGCAGCCAAGATGGGCCAGGGGGCGAAACTAATGAAAAACTGTTTTTT; CDR3aa: CASSQDGPGGETNEKLFF
v_gene: TRBV5-4; d_gene: NA; j_gene: TRBJ1-2; abundance: NA; CDR3nt: TGTGCCAGCAGCCTCGTACAGGTCACCGATGGCTACACCTTC; CDR3aa: CASSLVQVTDGYTF
v_gene: TRBV4-1; d_gene: TRBD1; j_gene: TRBJ2-3; abundance: NA; CDR3nt: TGCGCCAGCAGTCTATCCGGGACAGGGCCCCTCACAGATACGCAGTATTTT; CDR3aa: CASSLSGTGPLTDTQYF
v_gene: TRBV5-1; d_gene: TRBD1; j_gene: TRBJ2-7; abundance: NA; CDR3nt: TGCGCCAGCAGCCCTGGGACAGACCCAACCGAGCAGTACTTC; CDR3aa: CASSPGTDPTEQYF
v_gene: TRBV7-9; d_gene: TRBD1; j_gene: TRBJ2-1; abundance: NA; CDR3nt: TGTGCCAGCACCTACAGGGGTAAAGACAATGAGCAGTTCTTC; CDR3aa: CASTYRGKDNEQFF
v_gene: TRBV27; d_gene: TRBD1; j_gene: TRBJ1-1; abundance: NA; CDR3nt: TGTGCCAGCAGCTTACAGGGGATAAACACTGAAGCTTTCTTT; CDR3aa: CASSLQGINTEAFF
v_gene: TRBV9; d_gene: NA; j_gene: TRBJ2-3; abundance: NA; CDR3nt: TGTGCCAGCAGCGTAGTCACGGGATTAGATACGCAGTATTTT; CDR3aa: CASSVVTGLDTQYF
v_gene: TRBV7-9; d_gene: NA; j_gene: TRBJ1-1; abundance: NA; CDR3nt: TGTGCCAGCAGCCCCGGGCCTCCGAACACTGAAGCTTTCTTT; CDR3aa: CASSPGPPNTEAFF
v_gene: TRBV25-1; d_gene: NA; j_gene: TRBJ1-1; abundance: NA; CDR3nt: TGTGCCAGCCGTGGGGGGGGTCCTTTAGGGACTGAAGCTTTCTTT; CDR3aa: CASRGGGPLGTEAFF
v_gene: TRBV10-3; d_gene: NA; j_gene: TRBJ1-2; abundance: once; CDR3nt: TGTGCCATCAGTGAGGCGGGACTGAGCTATGGCTACACCTTC; CDR3aa: CAISEAGLSYGYTF
v_gene: TRBV4-1; d_gene: TRBD2; j_gene: TRBJ2-3; abundance: NA; CDR3nt: TGCGCCAGCAGCCAAGTCCTAGGCGGGAGCAAAGATACGCAGTATTTT; CDR3aa: CASSQVLGGSKDTQYF
v_gene: TRBV7-9; d_gene: NA; j_gene: TRBJ2-1; abundance: NA; CDR3nt: TGTGCCAGCAGCTTAAATTGGCGCAATGAGCAGTTCTTC; CDR3aa: CASSLNWRNEQFF
v_gene: TRBV23-1; d_gene: NA; j_gene: TRBJ1-6; abundance: NA; CDR3nt: TGCGCCAGCGCTCAGGGCGGGGGCAGGCTGAATTCACCCCTCCACTTT; CDR3aa: CASAQGGGRLNSPLHF
v_gene: TRBV9; d_gene: NA; j_gene: TRBJ2-7; abundance: NA; CDR3nt: TGTGCCAGCAGCGTATCGGCGGTAGTTCAGGTGGCCTACGAGCAGTACTTC; CDR3aa: CASSVSAVVQVAYEQYF
v_gene: TRBV14; d_gene: NA; j_gene: TRBJ1-5; abundance: NA; CDR3nt: TGTGCCAGCAGCCAAGTTGACCCAGGGCCCCAGCATTTT; CDR3aa: CASSQVDPGPQHF
v_gene: TRBV7-2; d_gene: NA; j_gene: TRBJ1-2; abundance: NA; CDR3nt: TGTGCCAGCAGCTCGCCGGGAGTCGGGGCTGGCTACACCTTC; CDR3aa: CASSSPGVGAGYTF
v_gene: TRBV13; d_gene: TRBD1; j_gene: TRBJ2-1; abundance: NA; CDR3nt: TGTGCCAGCAGCCTACCTCCCGGGACAGACAATGAGCAGTTCTTC; CDR3aa: CASSLPPGTDNEQFF
v_gene: TRBV30; d_gene: TRBD1; j_gene: TRBJ1-1; abundance: NA; CDR3nt: TGTGCCTGGAGTGTAGTTCAGGGGGGCACTGAAGCTTTCTTT; CDR3aa: CAWSVVQGGTEAFF
v_gene: TRBV19; d_gene: NA; j_gene: TRBJ2-7; abundance: NA; CDR3nt: TGTGCCAGTAGTGCTACAGGGTCCTACGAGCAGTACTTC; CDR3aa: CASSATGSYEQYF
v_gene: TRBV5-1; d_gene: NA; j_gene: TRBJ1-1; abundance: NA; CDR3nt: TGCGCCAGCAGCTTGGCAGTACAGAACACTGAAGCTTTCTTT; CDR3aa: CASSLAVQNTEAFF
v_gene: TRBV5-4; d_gene: TRBD2; j_gene: TRBJ2-1; abundance: NA; CDR3nt: TGTGCCAGCAGCGACTTGACTAGCGGCTCCTACAATGAGCAGTTCTTC; CDR3aa: CASSDLTSGSYNEQFF
v_gene: TRBV7-9; d_gene: TRBD1; j_gene: TRBJ2-5; abundance: NA; CDR3nt: TGTGCCAGCCGACTCGGGCAGGGGGCGTTAGAGACCCAGTACTTC; CDR3aa: CASRLGQGALETQYF